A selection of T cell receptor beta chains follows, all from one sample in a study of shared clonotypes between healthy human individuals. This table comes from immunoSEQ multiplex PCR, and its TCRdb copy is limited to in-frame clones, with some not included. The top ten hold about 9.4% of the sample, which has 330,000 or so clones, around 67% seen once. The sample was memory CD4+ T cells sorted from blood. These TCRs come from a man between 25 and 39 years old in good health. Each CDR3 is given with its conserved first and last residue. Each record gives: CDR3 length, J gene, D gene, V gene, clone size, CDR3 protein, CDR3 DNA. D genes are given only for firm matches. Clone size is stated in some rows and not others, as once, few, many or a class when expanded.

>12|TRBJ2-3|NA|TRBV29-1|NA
CSGVGGTDTQYF
TGCAGCGGGGTGGGGGGCACAGATACGCAGTATTTT
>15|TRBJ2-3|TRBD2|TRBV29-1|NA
CSVDFSSGRRDTQYF
TGCAGCGTCGACTTTTCTAGCGGGAGGCGAGATACGCAGTATTTT
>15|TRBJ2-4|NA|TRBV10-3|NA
CAHSTGGGAKNIQYF
TGTGCCCATAGTACAGGGGGGGGAGCCAAAAACATTCAGTACTTC
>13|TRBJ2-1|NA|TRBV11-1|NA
CAIRLGSYNEQFF
TGTGCCATCCGTTTGGGCTCCTACAATGAGCAGTTCTTC
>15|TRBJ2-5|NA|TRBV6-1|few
CASSDDGPGKETQYF
TGTGCCAGCAGTGATGATGGCCCTGGAAAAGAGACCCAGTACTTC
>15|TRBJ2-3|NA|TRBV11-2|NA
CASSLSDGSTDTQYF
TGTGCCAGCAGCTTATCTGACGGTAGCACAGATACGCAGTATTTT
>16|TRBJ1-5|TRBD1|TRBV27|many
CASSLFGLQGNQPQHF
TGTGCCAGCAGTTTATTCGGACTACAGGGGAACCAGCCCCAGCATTTT
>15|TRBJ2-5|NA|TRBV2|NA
CASSPGTLRVETQYF
TGTGCCAGCAGTCCCGGGACGTTGAGGGTGGAGACCCAGTACTTC
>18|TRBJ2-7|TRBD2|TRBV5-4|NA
CASSLRVAGGRASYEQYF
TGTGCCAGCAGCTTGCGTGTAGCGGGAGGCCGAGCGTCATACGAGCAGTACTTC
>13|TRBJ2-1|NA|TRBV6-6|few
CASSPQGGNEQFF
TGTGCCAGCAGTCCCCAAGGGGGGAATGAGCAGTTCTTC
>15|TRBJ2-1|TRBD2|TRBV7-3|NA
CASSPPGLPYNEQFF
TGTGCCAGCAGCCCACCGGGACTACCCTACAATGAGCAGTTCTTC
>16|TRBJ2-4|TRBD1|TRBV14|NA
CASSQGDRVAKNIQYF
TGTGCCAGCAGCCAAGGGGACAGGGTAGCCAAAAACATTCAGTACTTC
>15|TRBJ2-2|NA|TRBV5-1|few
CASSLVGPYTGELFF
TGCGCCAGCAGCTTGGTTGGGCCTTACACCGGGGAGCTGTTTTTT
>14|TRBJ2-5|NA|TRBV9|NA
CASSVGPLQETQYF
TGTGCCAGCAGCGTAGGACCTCTCCAAGAGACCCAGTACTTC
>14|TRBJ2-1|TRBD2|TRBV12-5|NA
CASGLTAGTNEQFF
TGTGCTAGTGGTTTGACAGCGGGGACCAATGAGCAGTTCTTC
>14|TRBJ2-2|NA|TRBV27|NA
CASSQGRGIGELFF
TGTGCCAGCAGTCAGGGCAGGGGCATCGGGGAGCTGTTTTTT
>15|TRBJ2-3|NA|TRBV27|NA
CASSLAPTSTDTQYF
TGTGCCAGCAGTCTTGCCCCGACTAGCACAGATACGCAGTATTTT
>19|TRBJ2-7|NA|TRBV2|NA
CASSANRAGSSQGGYEQYF
TGTGCCAGCAGTGCAAACCGCGCAGGAAGCTCCCAAGGAGGGTACGAGCAGTACTTC
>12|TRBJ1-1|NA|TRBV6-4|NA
CASSDAGGEAFF
TGTGCCAGCAGTGACGCGGGGGGAGAAGCTTTCTTT
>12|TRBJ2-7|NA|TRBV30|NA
CAWSPGGIVQYF
TGTGCCTGGAGCCCCGGGGGCATCGTGCAGTACTTC
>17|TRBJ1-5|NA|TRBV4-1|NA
CASSQVDMGFNNQPQHF
TGCGCCAGCAGCCAAGTAGATATGGGTTTCAACAATCAGCCCCAGCATTTT
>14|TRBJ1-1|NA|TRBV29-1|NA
CSVGLGGMNTEAFF
TGCAGCGTTGGGCTCGGGGGAATGAACACTGAAGCTTTCTTT
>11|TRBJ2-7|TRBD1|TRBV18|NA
CASSLRDSLYF
TGTGCCAGCTCACTCCGGGACAGTCTGTACTTC
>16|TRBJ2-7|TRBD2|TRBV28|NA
CASSLSTSGKVYEQYF
TGTGCCAGCAGTTTAAGTACTAGCGGGAAAGTCTACGAGCAGTACTTC
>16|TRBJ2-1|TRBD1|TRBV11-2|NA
CASSSLRQGVSNEQFF
TGTGCCAGCAGCTCCCTCCGACAGGGGGTATCTAATGAGCAGTTCTTC
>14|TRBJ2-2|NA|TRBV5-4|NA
CASSIYDGTGELFF
TGTGCCAGCAGCATATATGACGGGACCGGGGAGCTGTTTTTT
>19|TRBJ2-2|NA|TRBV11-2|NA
CASRRRLFSATANTGELFF
TGTGCCAGCAGGCGACGCCTTTTTAGCGCAACGGCAAACACCGGGGAGCTGTTTTTT
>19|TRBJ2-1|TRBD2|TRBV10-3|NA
CAIRPLGGRAGSSYNEQFF
TGTGCCATTCGACCCCTTGGCGGGAGGGCCGGGAGCTCCTACAATGAGCAGTTCTTC
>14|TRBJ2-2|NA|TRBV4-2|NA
CASSQQGRTGELFF
TGTGCCAGCAGCCAACAGGGTCGGACCGGGGAGCTGTTTTTT
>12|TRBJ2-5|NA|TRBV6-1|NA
CASSDYGETQYF
TGTGCCAGCAGTGACTATGGGGAGACCCAGTACTTC
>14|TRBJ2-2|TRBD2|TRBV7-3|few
CASSFQAGEGELFF
TGTGCCAGCAGCTTCCAAGCGGGAGAGGGGGAGCTGTTTTTT
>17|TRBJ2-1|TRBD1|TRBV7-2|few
CASSRDRGVSSYNEQFF
TGTGCCAGCAGCCGGGACAGGGGGGTTAGCTCCTACAATGAGCAGTTCTTC
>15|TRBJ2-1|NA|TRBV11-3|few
CASSPPGRGWGEQFF
TGTGCCAGCAGCCCCCCAGGGCGGGGATGGGGGGAGCAGTTCTTC
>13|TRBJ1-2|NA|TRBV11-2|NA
CASSLFEGYGYTF
TGTGCCAGCAGCTTATTTGAGGGCTATGGCTACACCTTC